A selection of T cell receptor beta chains follows, all from one sample in a study of tumor-infiltrating lymphocytes in primary liver carcinoma. A single record per CDR3 protein comes from TCRdb applying MiXCR to the multiplex PCR reads. The sample carries tens of thousands of distinct CDR3 sequences, around 70% recorded once. The specimen sequenced was liver tumor tissue from sampling region 1. The receptors originated from a middle-aged man with primary liver carcinoma and hepatitis B virus infection. Both conserved end residues are part of each CDR3. D genes are given only for firm matches. Size is omitted from some rows. Given values are once, few, many or a class for expanded clones.

clone_size	d_call	v_call	j_call	cdr3_aa	cdr3_nt
.	.	TRBV5-1	TRBJ2-2	CACRPIGMNTGELFF	TGCGCCTGCAGACCTATAGGGATGAACACCGGGGAACTGTTTTTT
many	TRBD1	TRBV6-6	TRBJ2-7	CASRDHGTGSYEQYF	TGTGCCAGCAGGGATCACGGGACAGGGTCCTACGAGCAGTACTTC
few	.	TRBV25-1	TRBJ1-1	CANSERQVENTEAFF	TGTGCCAACAGTGAGAGACAGGTAGAAAACACTGAAGCTTTCTTT
.	.	TRBV12-3/TRBV12-4	TRBJ1-2	CDSSLDRSNYGYTF	TGTGACAGCAGTTTAGACAGATCTAACTATGGCTACACCTTC
many	TRBD1	TRBV10-3	TRBJ1-1	CAISQDRGNTEAFF	TGTGCCATCAGTCAGGACAGGGGGAACACTGAAGCTTTCTTT
few	TRBD2	TRBV19	TRBJ2-2	CASSMHRGLAGGRGTGELFF	TGTGCCAGTAGTATGCACAGGGGACTAGCGGGAGGTCGGGGCACCGGGGAGCTGTTTTTT
.	.	TRBV6-5	TRBJ2-7	CASSRTGAEGYEQYF	TGTGCCAGCAGTCGAACCGGGGCAGAAGGCTACGAGCAGTACTTC
many	TRBD2	TRBV6-5	TRBJ2-2	CASSYGVAGGTGELFF	TGTGCCAGCAGTTACGGAGTAGCGGGAGGCACCGGGGAGCTGTTTTTT
.	.	TRBV5-4	TRBJ2-5	CASSLEGALLGETQYF	TGTGCCAGTAGCTTGGAGGGGGCCCTCCTAGGAGAGACCCAGTACTTC
many	.	TRBV5-5	TRBJ2-2	CASSLAPPGQWTGELFF	TGTGCCAGCAGCTTGGCCCCCCCAGGGCAGTGGACCGGGGAGCTGTTTTTT
.	.	TRBV6-6	TRBJ1-5	CASSYRQEYSNQPQHF	TGTGCCAGCAGTTACCGACAAGAGTATAGCAATCAGCCTCAGCATTTT
many	.	TRBV14	TRBJ1-1	CASSRDSINTEAFF	TGTGCCAGCAGCCGAGACTCTATCAACACTGAAGCTTTCTTT
.	.	TRBV4-2	TRBJ2-7	CASSLQPGLAESYEQHF	TGTGCCAGCAGCCTCCAGCCGGGACTGGCGGAGAGCTACGAGCAGCACTTC
.	TRBD1	TRBV5-1	TRBJ1-6	CASSLGQGYNSPLQF	TGCGCCAGCAGCTTGGGACAGGGATATAATTCACCCCTCCAGTTT
.	.	TRBV6-1	TRBJ2-5	CASSEERIVQEAQYF	TGTGCCAGCAGTGAAGAACGTATCGTCCAAGAGGCCCAGTACTTC
.	TRBD1	TRBV5-4	TRBJ2-6	CTSSSGQGRAGANVLTF	TGTACCAGCAGCTCCGGACAGGGGAGGGCTGGGGCCAACGTCCTGACTTTC
.	TRBD1	TRBV20-1	TRBJ2-7	CSTRGQGASEQYF	TGCAGTACTAGGGGCCAGGGGGCAAGTGAGCAGTACTTC
many	TRBD1	TRBV29-1	TRBJ2-3	CSVNRDRLGTQYF	TGCAGCGTTAACCGGGACAGGCTCGGTACGCAGTATTTT
.	.	TRBV4-2	TRBJ2-1	CASSVTGASRDNEQFF	TGTGCGAGCAGCGTAACCGGGGCTAGCCGGGACAATGAGCAGTTCTTC
.	TRBD1	TRBV11-2	TRBJ2-7	CAGSSAQGDEQCF	TGTGCCGGCAGCTCTGCCCAGGGGGACGAGCAGTGTTTC
.	TRBD1	TRBV11-1	TRBJ1-2	CTSNSGQYYGYTF	TGTACCAGTAACTCGGGACAGTATTATGGCTACACCTTC
.	TRBD2	TRBV6-5	TRBJ2-1	CASSWNRGTSGRAHERFF	TGTGCCAGCTCGTGGAACAGGGGGACTAGCGGGAGGGCGCATGAGCGGTTCTTC
.	.	TRBV6-5	TRBJ2-2	CASRFTGGGSTGELFF	TGTGCCAGCAGATTCACAGGGGGAGGGAGCACCGGGGAGTTGTTTTTT
.	TRBD1	TRBV10-3	TRBJ2-7	CVNSALPPGQGFGEQYF	TGTGTTAACAGTGCCCTTCCCCCGGGACAGGGGTTCGGCGAGCAGTACTTC
many	TRBD2	TRBV4-2	TRBJ2-2	CASSHLTSGNTGELFF	TGTGCCAGCAGCCACCTGACTAGCGGGAACACCGGGGAGCTGTTTTTT
.	TRBD2	TRBV4-1	TRBJ2-1	CVSSQVGGHNEQFF	TGCGTCAGCAGCCAGGTGGGAGGGCACAATGAGCAGTTCTTC
.	.	TRBV5-1	TRBJ2-2	CASSWEPAEVNTGELFF	TGCGCCAGTAGCTGGGAGCCTGCAGAGGTGAACACCGGGGAGCTGTTTTTT
.	.	TRBV5-4	TRBJ2-2	CSSSPFSGGTRELFF	TGTTCCAGCAGCCCTTTTAGCGGAGGCACCAGGGAGCTGTTTTTT
.	.	TRBV6-5	TRBJ1-1	CASSPLARDGAIF	TGTGCCAGCAGCCCACTTGCCCGGGACGGGGCTATCTTT
many	.	TRBV5-6	TRBJ2-3	CASSLYGVWAESTDTQYF	TGTGCCAGCAGCTTGTACGGGGTTTGGGCTGAAAGCACAGATACGCAGTATTTT
.	.	TRBV28	TRBJ2-7	CASSSIAYYYEQHF	TGTGCTAGCAGTTCAATTGCCTATTACTACGAGCAGCACTTC
many	.	TRBV28	TRBJ2-7	CASRGAMRSSEQYF	TGTGCCAGCCGGGGGGCTATGCGAAGCTCCGAGCAGTACTTC
many	.	TRBV4-1	TRBJ2-7	CASSQEYGGRREQYF	TGCGCCAGCAGCCAAGAGTATGGGGGGCGGAGGGAGCAGTACTTC
.	.	TRBV6-5	TRBJ2-3	CGSVTRYF	TGTGGCAGCGTCACGCGGTATTTT
.	.	TRBV11-2	TRBJ2-3	CASSPGSPSDVQYF	TGTGCTAGCAGCCCGGGCTCCCCGTCAGATGTGCAGTATTTT
.	TRBD1	TRBV29-1	TRBJ2-7	CSVPWAGGYEQYF	TGCAGCGTTCCCTGGGCAGGGGGCTACGAGCAGTATTTC
once	.	TRBV5-1	TRBJ1-3	CASSLSWVSGAGNTIYF	TGTGCCAGCAGCCTCTCATGGGTATCAGGGGCTGGAAACACCATATATTTT
.	.	TRBV12-3/TRBV12-4	TRBJ2-1	CAGTTGQRGYEQFF	TGTGCGGGTACTACAGGTCAGAGGGGCTATGAGCAGTTCTTC
many	.	TRBV6-6	TRBJ2-3	CASSSPSGDTQYF	TGTGCCAGCAGTTCCCCCAGCGGCGATACGCAGTATTTT
.	TRBD2	TRBV19	TRBJ2-1	CASASPRGESLNEQLF	TGTGCCAGTGCGTCTCCCCGGGGGGAGAGCTTGAATGAGCAGCTCTTC
.	.	TRBV11-3	TRBJ2-1	CASSLVRYASEQLF	TGTGCCAGCAGCTTAGTCCGCTATGCCAGTGAGCAGCTCTTC
.	.	TRBV7-9	TRBJ2-1	CPSSLALHSGDEFF	TGTCCCAGCAGCTTAGCCTTACATTCAGGGGATGAGTTCTTC
many	TRBD1	TRBV28	TRBJ1-4	CAGGQAENEKLFF	TGTGCCGGCGGACAGGCCGAGAATGAAAAACTGTTTTTT
many	.	TRBV29-1	TRBJ2-3	CSRCPWGTDTQYF	TGCAGCCGGTGTCCTTGGGGCACAGATACGCAGTATTTT
.	.	TRBV7-9	TRBJ1-2	CASSPTGIYGCTF	TGTGCCAGCAGCCCTACAGGGATCTATGGCTGCACCTTC
many	TRBD1	TRBV12-3/TRBV12-4	TRBJ1-1	CASSWGQGEAFF	TGTGCCAGCAGTTGGGGACAGGGGGAAGCTTTCTTT
many	.	TRBV5-1	TRBJ1-6	CASTSAPDSPLHF	TGCGCCAGCACATCCGCCCCTGATTCACCCCTCCACTTT
.	TRBD2	TRBV2	TRBJ2-4	CASNPPRLAGNIQYF	TGTGCCAGCAACCCCCCCCGACTAGCGGGAAACATTCAGTACTTC
.	TRBD1	TRBV29-1	TRBJ2-5	CCVSPGQVETQNF	TGCTGCGTGTCTCCGGGACAGGTGGAGACCCAGAACTTC
.	.	TRBV12-3/TRBV12-4	TRBJ2-1	CASTTGQIGNEQFF	TGTGCCAGTACTACGGGTCAGATTGGCAATGAGCAGTTCTTC
many	TRBD2	TRBV12-3/TRBV12-4	TRBJ2-2	CASSWQLAGYTGELFF	TGTGCCAGCAGTTGGCAGCTAGCGGGCTACACCGGGGAGCTGTTTTTT